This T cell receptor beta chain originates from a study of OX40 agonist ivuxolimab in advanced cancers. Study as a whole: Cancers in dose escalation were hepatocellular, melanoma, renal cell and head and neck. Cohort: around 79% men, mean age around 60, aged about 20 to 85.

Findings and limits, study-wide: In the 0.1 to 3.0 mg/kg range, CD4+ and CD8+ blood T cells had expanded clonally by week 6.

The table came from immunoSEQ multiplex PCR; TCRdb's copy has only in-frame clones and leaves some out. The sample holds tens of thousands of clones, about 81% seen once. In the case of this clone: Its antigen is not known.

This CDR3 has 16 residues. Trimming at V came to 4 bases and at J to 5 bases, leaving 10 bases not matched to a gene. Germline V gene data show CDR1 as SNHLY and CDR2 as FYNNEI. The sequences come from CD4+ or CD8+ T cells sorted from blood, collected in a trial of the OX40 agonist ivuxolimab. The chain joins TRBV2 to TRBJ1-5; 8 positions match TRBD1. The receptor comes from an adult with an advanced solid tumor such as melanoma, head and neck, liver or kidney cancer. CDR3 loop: CASSARTGNRDQPQHF. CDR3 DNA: TGTGCCAGCAGTGCCCGGACAGGGAACAGGGATCAGCCCCAGCATTTT.